This T cell receptor beta chain appears in the sequencing data of a study of T-cell reconstitution after alpha-beta-depleted transplantation in children. Whole-study findings and limits: At the one-year point after transplant, T-cell counts and TCRbeta diversity were found to come mostly from T cells that had been newly produced.

Using unique molecular identifiers, the investigators prepared the TCRbeta library. One entry per CDR3 protein results from TCRdb running MiXCR on the PCR reads. Of approximately 430,000 distinct CDR3 sequences listed, 15% to 20% are singletons. In the case of this clonotype: Antigen: not known.

The V gene's germline CDR1 is SGHTA and CDR2 FQGNSA. The CDR3 has 13 residues. The V end lost 0 bases, the J end lost 5 bases, and 7 bases lay between the germline ends. The TCR comes from a boy in the first two years of life who had a stem cell transplant for Wiskott-Aldrich syndrome, so the T cells may come from the graft donor. Source: PBMCs, mostly from graft donor cells, taken 360 days after TCRalphabeta/CD19-depleted stem cell transplant. The V and J genes are TRBV7-2 and TRBJ2-5; tentatively, D is TRBD2 (6 bases). CDR3 bases: TGTGCCAGCAGCTTAGCTCGGGGGGAGACCCAGTACTTC. Its translation: CASSLARGETQYF.